Listed here are 22 T cell receptor beta chains from one sample, sequenced in a study of beta chain features in type 1 diabetes. Of the isolated RNA, all was reverse transcribed, and so the sequenced material was expressed TCRB transcripts. Method: immunoSEQ multiplex PCR; TCRdb's copy keeps in-frame clones and lacks some. The repertoire holds 300,000 to 450,000 clones, with around 13% as singletons. Sequenced sample: naive CD4+ T cells from blood. These receptors were obtained from a man aged 18-30 years in good health.

This clone was detected only a few times. The chain carries TRBV29-1 and TRBJ2-3; 11 positions agree with TRBD2. J lost 6 bases, V lost 7 bases, and 9 bases had no gene match. The CDR3 covers 14 residues. Looked up from germline, CDR1 is SQVTM and CDR2 is ANQGSEA. The CDR3 nucleotides are TGCAGCGGGCTTGGACTAGCGGGTGGGGATACGCAGTATTTT. Its translation: CSGLGLAGGDTQYF.

This chain links TRBV7-3 with TRBJ2-2, with TRBD2 as a possible D gene (6 bases). V lost 3 bases and J lost 0, with 8 bases in between. The CDR3 covers 15 residues. Germline V lookup: CDR1 SGHTA, CDR2 FQGTGA. CDR3 coding DNA: TGTGCCAGCAGCTTCACGGGGGCGAACACCGGGGAGCTGTTTTTT. It is translated as CASSFTGANTGELFF. Full variable domain (outside the CDR3, taken from reference TRBV7-3 and TRBJ2-2): GAGVSQTPSNKVTEKGKYVELRCDPISGHTALYWYRQSLGQGPEFLIYFQGTGAADDSGLPNDRFFAVRPEGSVSTLKIQRTERGDSAVYLCASSFTGANTGELFFGEGSRLTVL.

J is TRBJ1-4 and V is TRBV19; D is unresolved. V was cut by 5 bases and J by 0 bases, with 13 bases left in between. Germline V gene sequence: CDR1 LNHDA, CDR2 SQIVND (reference sequence). The CDR3 consists of 16 residues. The CDR3 sequence: CASSYSGLTTNEKLFF. CDR3 nucleotide sequence: TGTGCCAGTAGTTACTCAGGACTAACAACTAATGAAAAACTGTTTTTT.

This clone has more than one count but fewer than ten. The chain employs TRBV30 and TRBJ2-1; possible D gene TRBD1, 5 bases. Trimming pared 2 bases from V and 10 bases from J, leaving 15 bases between. The germline V gene has CDR1 GTSNPN and CDR2 SVGIG (reference sequence). The length of the CDR3 is 13 residues. The CDR3 protein is CAWSPPAGLEQFF. CDR3 DNA sequence: TGTGCCTGGAGTCCCCCCGCAGGGCTGGAGCAGTTCTTC.

CDR3 loop: CASGNRQTPNTEAFF. CDR3 bases: TGTGCCAGCGGCAACCGACAGACGCCGAACACTGAAGCTTTCTTT. V gene TRBV5-4 combines with J gene TRBJ1-1, with a tentative D call TRBD1 (5 bases). Germline CDR1 and CDR2: SGHNT and YYREEE (reference sequence). The V gene lost 7 bases and the J gene lost 1 base, with 17 bases spanning the gap. CDR3 length equals 15 residues.

This clone was recorded a few times. The chain uses TRBV28 and TRBJ2-7, with 7 nucleotides matching TRBD1. CDR3 length: 14 residues. Trimming took 7 bases from V and 0 from J; bases not matched to a gene: 6. Germline CDR1 MDHEN, CDR2 SYDVKM. This chain's CDR3 is CASITQGRSYEQYF. The CDR3 DNA reads TGTGCCAGCATCACACAGGGGCGCTCCTACGAGCAGTACTTC.

There are a few counts of this clone. The chain links TRBV4-3 to TRBJ2-3, with 7 bases matching TRBD2. The CDR3 consists of 16 residues. V was clipped by 1 base and J by 2 bases; unmatched bases: 6. Germline V lookup: CDR1 LGHNA, CDR2 YSLEER. The DNA of the CDR3 is TGCGCCAGCAGCCAAGGGGGGGGACTAAACACAGATACGCAGTATTTT. Encoded protein: CASSQGGGLNTDTQYF.

The J gene is TRBJ2-5, the V gene TRBV6-5; D perhaps matches TRBD1 (5 bases). Germline V gives CDR1 MNHEY, CDR2 SVGAGI. V was shortened by 7 bases and J by 2 bases, with 14 bases between the two germline ends. The CDR3 has 14 amino acids. The CDR3 reads CASTTRTPQETQYF. In nucleotides, the CDR3 is TGTGCCAGCACTACACGGACACCACAAGAGACCCAGTACTTC.

This clone turned up a few times. The rearrangement joins TRBV9 to TRBJ2-7; unclear D gene. Germline V gene sequence: CDR1 SGDLS, CDR2 YYNGEE. Trimming took 2 bases from V and 3 from J, leaving 9 bases between them. The CDR3 spans 13 residues. CDR3 region: CASSVDTRYEQYF. Here the CDR3 DNA reads TGTGCCAGCAGCGTCGACACTCGCTACGAGCAGTACTTC.

The chain is built from TRBV21-1 and TRBJ2-5; the table's D call, TRBD2, was not checked against the DNA. TRBV21-1 is a pseudogene segment. The CDR3 loop spans 16 amino acids. CDR3 nucleotides: TGTGCCAGCAGCAAAGGAGGCATCCTTGTGAAAGAGACCCAGTACTTC. It encodes CASSKGGILVKETQYF.

This clone turned up a few times. The chain recombines TRBV4-3 with TRBJ1-2; no clear D. Germline CDR1 is LGHNA and CDR2 is YSLEER. This CDR3 spans 15 amino acids. With 4 bases removed from V and 6 bases from J, the gap between germline ends came to 18 bases. CDR3 amino acids: CASSPLRRGRDGYTF. The CDR3 DNA reads as TGCGCCAGCAGCCCCCTGCGGCGGGGAAGAGATGGCTACACCTTC.

This clone was counted only a few times. The chain combines TRBV6-6 with TRBJ2-5; 10 bases are shared with TRBD1. V lost 7 bases, J lost 0 bases, and 5 bases stayed unmatched. Per the germline V gene, CDR1 is MNHNY and CDR2 is SVGAGI (reference sequence). The CDR3 totals 15 residues. CDR3 in amino acids: CASTRTGGHQETQYF. The CDR3 nucleotides are TGTGCCAGCACCAGGACAGGGGGGCACCAAGAGACCCAGTACTTC.

The rearrangement uses TRBV5-8 and TRBJ2-3; D possibly corresponds to TRBD2 (5 bases). CDR1 and CDR2 (germline): SGHTS, YDEGEE. The V gene lost 4 bases and the J gene lost 6 bases, with 18 bases spanning the gap. The CDR3 length is 15 residues. The CDR3 nucleotides are TGTGCCAGCAGCCGGGCTGGACGACCGGGGGATACGCAGTATTTT. Translated: CASSRAGRPGDTQYF.

This chain connects TRBV15 to TRBJ1-6; D is unresolved. The CDR3 loop spans 13 amino acids. The V and J ends lost 7 bases and 7 bases respectively, with 11 bases between them. The germline gives CDR1 LNHNV, CDR2 YYDKDF (reference sequence). CDR3 sequence (DNA): TGTGCCACCAACACAGTTCGGAATTCACCCCTCCACTTT. Encoded protein: CATNTVRNSPLHF.

This clone came up many times. V is TRBV12-5 and J is TRBJ1-5; D perhaps matches TRBD1 (5 bases). V lost 5 bases to trimming and J lost 9 bases, with 17 bases between them. Per the germline V gene, CDR1 is LGHNT and CDR2 is FRNRAP. This CDR3 has 14 amino acids. The CDR3 spells CASGPDRPQTPQHF. The CDR3 nucleotides read TGTGCTAGTGGTCCAGACAGACCCCAAACGCCCCAGCATTTT.

The chain is built from TRBV11-3 and TRBJ2-1; 8 bases line up with TRBD2. Trimming took 3 bases from V and 6 from J; bases not matched to a gene: 13. Per germline, CDR1 SGHNT and CDR2 YENEEA. This CDR3 is 17 amino acids long. CDR3 DNA sequence: TGTGCCAGCAGCTTCTCTTACGGGGGGGTCCCAGGCAATGAGCAGTTCTTC. Its protein is CASSFSYGGVPGNEQFF.

This clone was picked up a small number of times. This chain connects TRBV2 to TRBJ1-5, with 8 positions matching TRBD1. This CDR3 has 17 amino acids. Germline CDR1 and CDR2: SNHLY and FYNNEI. The ends lost 7 bases at V and 2 bases at J; junction bases unmatched: 13. DNA for the CDR3: TGTGCCAGCATCGTCGACAGGGGTTCTTCTGGCAATCAGCCCCAGCATTTT. Its protein product is CASIVDRGSSGNQPQHF.

This sequence joins TRBV7-2 and TRBJ1-1; weak D call: TRBD1 (5 bases). Germline CDR1 SGHTA, CDR2 FQGNSA. Trimming removed 5 bases from V and 5 bases from J, with 15 bases in between. CDR3 length equals 14 residues. The CDR3 sequence is CASSPLGTFTEAFF. CDR3 bases: TGTGCCAGCAGCCCCCTGGGGACTTTTACTGAAGCTTTCTTT. Based on the CDR3 plus reference TRBV7-2 and TRBJ1-1, the full variable domain is GAGVSQSPSNKVTEKGKDVELRCDPISGHTALYWYRQSLGQGLEFLIYFQGNSAPDKSGLPSDRFSAERTGGSVSTLTIQRTQQEDSAVYLCASSPLGTFTEAFFGQGTRLTVV.

This clone has only a few counts. The gene calls are TRBV30 and TRBJ2-4; possible D gene TRBD2, 5 bases. Trimming took off 0 bases at V and 2 bases at J, with 17 bases between the two ends. CDR3 length: 17 residues. Germline CDR1 GTSNPN, CDR2 SVGIG (reference sequence). The CDR3 region has the DNA TGTGCCTGGAGTGTACCTAGCTTCGAGGTTCCCAAAAACATTCAGTACTTC. Its protein is CAWSVPSFEVPKNIQYF.

This chain connects TRBV5-1 to TRBJ1-4; 9 bases map to TRBD1. The CDR3 loop spans 15 amino acids. Unmatched junction bases numbered 8, after V lost 6 bases and J lost 5 bases. Looked up from germline, CDR1 is SGHRS and CDR2 is YFSETQ. Here the CDR3 reads CASTETGGENEKLFF. Written as DNA, the CDR3 is TGCGCCAGCACGGAGACAGGGGGAGAGAATGAAAAACTGTTTTTT. Combining the CDR3 with reference TRBV5-1 and TRBJ1-4 gives the whole variable domain KAGVTQTPRYLIKTRGQQVTLSCSPISGHRSVSWYQQTPGQGLQFLFEYFSETQRNKGNFPGRFSGRQFSNSRSEMNVSTLELGDSALYLCASTETGGENEKLFFGSGTQLSVL.

This clone was picked up a small number of times. The rearrangement joins TRBV30 to TRBJ1-4, with TRBD1 matching 7 bases. The germline V gene encodes CDR1 GTSNPN and CDR2 SVGIG (reference sequence). The trim removed 2 bases at V and 6 bases at J, leaving 6 bases unmatched. The CDR3 is 14 amino acids. CDR3 DNA: TGTGCCTGGAGTTGGAGAGGGGGCTATGAAAAACTGTTTTTT. Protein sequence: CAWSWRGGYEKLFF.

The rearrangement joins TRBV5-6 to TRBJ2-3; no firm D call. Looked up from germline, CDR1 is SGHDT and CDR2 is YYEEEE. The CDR3 is made up of 15 amino acids. V lost 4 bases to trimming and J lost 1 base, with 13 bases between them. CDR3 DNA sequence: TGTGCCAGCAGCAAGAAACAGAGCCGCACAGATACGCAGTATTTT. This codes for CASSKKQSRTDTQYF.